The clone carrying this T cell receptor beta chain was detected many times. This specimen comes from a study of blood T cells in healthy people across ages. The authors ran a second PCR of roughly 7 to 11 cycles using a sample-barcoded 5' primer and a J-beta primer mix. In TCRdb, the 5' RACE reads were re-called with MiXCR into one record per CDR3 protein. Among 800,000 to 950,000 distinct CDR3 sequences, 36% were seen once, and the ten largest hold approximately 12%. CDR1 and CDR2 (germline): SEHNR, FQNEAQ (reference sequence). V shed 6 bases, J shed 2 bases, and the junction held 10 bases outside the gene matches. The CDR3 runs 15 residues.

This receptor was taken from a man aged 18 to 29 in good health. Sequenced sample: blood. V is TRBV7-9 and J is TRBJ2-7; 7 bases match TRBD1. CDR3 region: CASSLLRTGTYEQYF. The CDR3 bases are TGTGCCAGCAGTCTACTCAGGACAGGAACCTACGAGCAGTACTTC.